This T cell receptor beta chain was captured in a study of cytomegalovirus exposure and HLA in healthy donors. The PCR was carried out with 60 Vbeta primers and 13 Jbeta primers. Measured with immunoSEQ multiplex PCR; TCRdb has only the in-frame clones, and not every one. This table holds over 100,000 clones, 70% to 85% found once. Regarding the study as a whole: Later on, an analysis found that several of the most significant clusters appeared to be linked to common viral pathogens, which included parvovirus B19. Both high specificity and high sensitivity reportedly marked the classifier's diagnosis of cytomegalovirus status. Roughly even sequencing depth across donors was the assumption behind the presence/absence analyses.

Notes on this clone: Its matching antigen is unknown.

This CDR3 contains 18 residues. Germline V gene lookup returns CDR1 LNHDA and CDR2 SQIVND (reference sequence). Trimming took off 1 base at V and 5 bases at J, with 23 bases between the two ends. The chain employs TRBV19 and TRBJ2-5; D is perhaps TRBD2 (7 bases). The TCR was taken from a middle-aged man in good health and CMV-seropositive. Sequenced sample: PBMCs. CDR3 in DNA: TGTGCCAGTAGTATAGGGCCCCTCGGCGGGGGCTTATTGGAGACCCAGTACTTC. Its protein is CASSIGPLGGGLLETQYF.